The 9 T cell receptor beta chains below all came from one sample that was sequenced in a study of CD4 T cells in relation to SARS-CoV-2 and coronaviruses. Before the COVID-19 pandemic, during about 2011-2019, CD4+ T cells were taken from unexposed donors. The assay was immunoSEQ multiplex PCR, and TCRdb's table has in-frame clones only and misses some. The table has 60,000 to 75,000 clones, approximately 93% seen once. Sequencing used naive CD4+ T cells from PBMCs. Subset meaning: naive CD4+ T cells isolated by negative enrichment. Every receptor here comes from a human donor in good health.

The chain is built from TRBV7-9 and TRBJ1-5; no clear D gene. This CDR3 has 13 residues. CDR1 and CDR2 from the germline V gene are SEHNR and FQNEAQ (reference sequence). V gave up 6 bases and J gave up 5 bases, with 11 bases separating them. The CDR3 loop reads CASSPGQDQPQHF. The CDR3 DNA follows: TGTGCCAGCAGTCCGGGCCAAGATCAGCCCCAGCATTTT. Variable domain in full (rest from reference TRBV7-9 and TRBJ1-5): DTGVSQNPRHKITKRGQNVTFRCDPISEHNRLYWYRQTLGQGPEFLTYFQNEAQLEKSRLLSDRFSAERPKGSFSTLEIQRTEQGDSAMYLCASSPGQDQPQHFGDGTRLSIL.

This clone was detected only once. J is TRBJ2-7 and V is TRBV5-1, with a possible D match to TRBD1 (6 bases). Trimming removed 2 bases from V and 4 bases from J, with 10 bases in between. This CDR3 is built from 13 residues. Germline V gene lookup returns CDR1 SGHRS and CDR2 YFSETQ. Here the CDR3 reads CASSFGTIYEQYF. The DNA for the CDR3 is TGCGCCAGCAGCTTCGGGACAATATACGAGCAGTACTTC.

The V and J genes are TRBV10-3 and TRBJ2-2; 14 nucleotides match TRBD2. J was trimmed by 2 bases and V by 6 bases; bases with no gene match: 2. The CDR3 is 16 amino acids. In germline, CDR1 is ENHRY, CDR2 SYGVKD. CDR3 region: CAIRGLAGENTGELFF. CDR3 sequence (DNA): TGTGCCATCAGGGGACTAGCGGGGGAAAACACCGGGGAGCTGTTTTTT.

The J gene is TRBJ2-3, the V gene TRBV19; D call uncertain. CDR3 length: 14 amino acids. From germline, CDR1 is LNHDA and CDR2 SQIVND (reference sequence). V was pared by 5 bases and J by 0 bases, with 9 bases between. In nucleotides, the CDR3 is TGTGCCAGTAGTGTCCTGCCTAGCACAGATACGCAGTATTTT. This translates into CASSVLPSTDTQYF.

V is TRBV2 and J is TRBJ1-1, with D unresolved. V was clipped by 2 bases and J by 4 bases, with 11 bases between them. CDR3 length: 14 residues. CDR1 is SNHLY and CDR2 is FYNNEI in the germline V gene. The CDR3 reads CASSERVRTTEAFF. Written as DNA, the CDR3 is TGTGCCAGCAGTGAACGGGTACGGACCACTGAAGCTTTCTTT.

This clone was counted a few times. V and J are TRBV10-3 and TRBJ1-5, with D possibly being TRBD1 (5 bases). V was trimmed by 7 bases and J by 0 bases, leaving 28 bases between them. Germline V CDR1 and CDR2: ENHRY, SYGVKD. This CDR3 region has 20 residues. CDR3 region: CAIMPPPGLRRGYSNQPQHF. The CDR3 DNA follows: TGTGCCATCATGCCTCCCCCGGGACTCCGAAGGGGTTATAGCAATCAGCCCCAGCATTTT.

This clone was counted a single time. The chain couples TRBV19 to TRBJ1-2; the match to TRBD1 covers 7 bases. CDR1 is LNHDA, CDR2 SQIVND, per germline (reference sequence). This CDR3 region has 13 residues. Trimming removed 5 bases from V and 8 bases from J; junction bases left unmatched: 8. The CDR3 nucleotides read TGTGCCAGTAGTCTCCAGGGGGTAAGCGGCTACACCTTC. This encodes CASSLQGVSGYTF.

The V call is TRBV5-1, the J call TRBJ1-4, with a weak D call TRBD1 (6 bases). V lost 0 bases to trimming and J lost 8 bases, with 14 bases between them. The CDR3 covers 15 residues. CDR1 SGHRS and CDR2 YFSETQ come from the germline V gene. DNA of the CDR3: TGCGCCAGCAGCTTGGTGGTCAGGGGTTGGGAAAAACTGTTTTTT. Translated, it gives CASSLVVRGWEKLFF.

The V and J genes are TRBV5-1 and TRBJ2-5; 10 bases align to TRBD1. This CDR3 has 15 amino acids. Trimming took 4 bases from V and 3 from J; bases not matched to a gene: 6. CDR1 is SGHRS, CDR2 YFSETQ, per germline. The DNA for the CDR3 is TGCGCCAGCAGCGGGACCGGGACAGGGGAAGAGACCCAGTACTTC. Translation: CASSGTGTGEETQYF.